The 14 T cell receptor beta chains presented below share a single source sample, sequenced in a study of blood T cell repertoires in COVID-19 (dated by TCRdb to the early 2020s). The library was made by the immunoSEQ multiplex PCR assay. TCRdb took over this immuneACCESS table, retaining in-frame rearrangements with V and J assigned. Such tables are incomplete; in checked studies, under half of the missing clones stem from an unresolved V gene, and the remainder is unexplained. The sample yields tens of thousands of clones; roughly nine tenths were counted once. Roughly 1.5% of the sample lies in the top ten. Material: peripheral blood. The receptors originated from a man in his sixties with acute or convalescent COVID-19.

V gene TRBV6-1 combines with J gene TRBJ2-1, with D possibly being TRBD2 (5 bases). The CDR3 runs to 16 residues. Looked up from germline, CDR1 is MNHNS and CDR2 is SASEGT. Trimming stripped 3 bases from V and 6 bases from J, with 18 bases between. DNA of the CDR3: TGTGCCAGCAGTGATGTATGGTCGACGGAGGTCAATGAGCAGTTCTTC. As protein: CASSDVWSTEVNEQFF.

The V call is TRBV18, the J call TRBJ1-4, with TRBD1 matching 11 bases. Germline CDR1 is KGHSH and CDR2 is LQKENI. V was clipped by 8 bases and J by 8 bases; unmatched bases: 7. This CDR3 contains 14 residues. The CDR3 DNA reads TGTGCCAGCGCCGGACAGGGGGCTCAGGAAAAACTGTTTTTT. The encoded protein is CASAGQGAQEKLFF.

V and J are TRBV7-6 and TRBJ2-7; 12 bases agree with TRBD1. The germline V gene has CDR1 SGHVS and CDR2 FNYEAQ. V shed 3 bases, J shed 5 bases, and the junction held 8 bases outside the gene matches. The length of the CDR3 is 16 residues. CDR3 coding DNA: TGTGCCAGCAGCTTTGGGACCGGGACAGGGGGCGACGAGCAGTACTTC. Its translation: CASSFGTGTGGDEQYF. Based on the CDR3 plus reference TRBV7-6 and TRBJ2-7, the full variable domain is GAGVSQSPRYKVTKRGQDVALRCDPISGHVSLYWYRQALGQGPEFLTYFNYEAQQDKSGLPNDRFSAERPEGSISTLTIQRTEQRDSAMYRCASSFGTGTGGDEQYFGPGTRLTVT.

The chain has TRBV5-1 and TRBJ1-5; 9 nucleotides align to TRBD1. The V and J ends lost 0 bases and 2 bases, in that order; junction bases with no gene match: 9. This CDR3 region has 18 residues. The V gene's germline CDR1 is SGHRS and CDR2 YFSETQ. CDR3: CASSLGDRVGSGNQPQHF. The CDR3 DNA reads TGCGCCAGCAGCTTGGGGGACAGGGTCGGATCGGGCAATCAGCCCCAGCATTTT.

This rearrangement joins TRBV18 to TRBJ2-2; D unresolved. V dropped 3 bases and J dropped 6 bases, with 23 bases sitting between them. Germline assignment: CDR1 KGHSH and CDR2 LQKENI. CDR3 length: 18 amino acids. The CDR3, as DNA: TGTGCCAGCTCACCCTTCGAGGAAGGTGCACGAAGCGCCGGGGAGCTGTTTTTT. Translation gives CASSPFEEGARSAGELFF.

J is TRBJ1-2 and V is TRBV6-5; 9 bases agree with TRBD1. Germline V gene data show CDR1 as MNHEY and CDR2 as SVGAGI. With V trimmed by 5 bases and J by 7 bases, 2 bases remained unmatched. CDR3 length: 12 residues. CDR3 bases: TGTGCCAGCAGTCGGGACAGGGTTGGCTACACCTTC. Translation gives CASSRDRVGYTF.

This clone was observed a handful of times. The chain carries TRBV19 and TRBJ2-2, with 9 nucleotides matching TRBD1. V gave up 5 bases and J gave up 8 bases; unmatched junction bases: 3. From germline, CDR1 is LNHDA and CDR2 SQIVND (reference sequence). The CDR3 spans 13 residues. CDR3 loop: CASSVDRGGELFF. In DNA form, the CDR3 reads TGTGCCAGTAGTGTCGACAGGGGGGGGGAGCTGTTTTTT. The complete variable domain, with remaining parts taken from reference TRBV19 and TRBJ2-2, reads DGGITQSPKYLFRKEGQNVTLSCEQNLNHDAMYWYRQDPGQGLRLIYYSQIVNDFQKGDIAEGYSVSREKKESFPLTVTSAQKNPTAFYLCASSVDRGGELFFGEGSRLTVL.

This clone was recorded once. This chain links TRBV10-1 with TRBJ2-7; TRBD1 aligns across 7 bases. Losses at the gene ends were 6 bases for V and 13 bases for J; bases not matched to a gene: 9. Germline loops: CDR1 WNHNN, CDR2 SYGVQD (reference sequence). This CDR3 region has 11 residues. CDR3 amino acids: CASREVRDRYF. CDR3 sequence (DNA): TGCGCCAGCAGGGAGGTCCGGGACAGATACTTC.

The chain has TRBV27 and TRBJ2-7; D is undetermined. This CDR3 contains 14 residues. The germline V gene encodes CDR1 MNHEY and CDR2 SMNVEV (reference sequence). Trimming stripped 5 bases from V and 0 bases from J, with 11 bases between. The CDR3 loop is CASSATYSSYEQYF. The CDR3 DNA is TGTGCCAGCAGTGCCACATACAGCTCCTACGAGCAGTACTTC.

This clone was recorded a few times. The chain uses TRBV5-5 and TRBJ1-2; D is unresolved. The CDR3 totals 13 residues. V was pared by 0 bases and J by 7 bases, with 10 bases between. Germline V gives CDR1 SGHKS, CDR2 YYEKEE (reference sequence). CDR3 region: CASSLEAGGGYTF. CDR3 nucleotide sequence: TGTGCCAGCAGCTTGGAGGCCGGAGGTGGCTACACCTTC.

The CDR3 protein is CASSSPGNTIYF. The CDR3 DNA sequence: TGTGCCAGCAGCAGCCCAGGAAACACCATATATTTT. The chain joins TRBV5-6 to TRBJ1-3; D gene unclear. V gave up 4 bases and J gave up 4 bases, with 6 bases separating them. The CDR3 extends over 12 amino acids. CDR1 is SGHDT and CDR2 is YYEEEE in the germline V gene.

This chain joins TRBV9 and TRBJ1-5; no clear D. The germline gives CDR1 SGDLS, CDR2 YYNGEE. V was shortened by 3 bases and J by 6 bases, with 13 bases between the two germline ends. The CDR3 consists of 14 residues. DNA of the CDR3: TGTGCCAGCAGCGCAACCCCCAGCGGTCAGCCCCAGCATTTT. Protein sequence: CASSATPSGQPQHF. The whole variable domain, remainder taken from reference TRBV9 and TRBJ1-5, is DSGVTQTPKHLITATGQRVTLRCSPRSGDLSVYWYQQSLDQGLQFLIQYYNGEERAKGNILERFSAQQFPDLHSELNLSSLELGDSALYFCASSATPSGQPQHFGDGTRLSIL.

This chain links TRBV27 with TRBJ1-1, with TRBD1 identical over 8 bases. Germline V gives CDR1 MNHEY, CDR2 SMNVEV (reference sequence). Unmatched junction bases numbered 12, after V lost 5 bases and J lost 1 base. The CDR3 is made up of 17 amino acids. The CDR3 coding sequence is TGTGCCAGCAGTCCCCGACAGGGGAGTATGGGGAACACTGAAGCTTTCTTT. This translates into CASSPRQGSMGNTEAFF.

This CDR3 reads CASSPSRDYGYTF. CDR3 bases: TGTGCCAGCAGCCCCTCGAGAGACTATGGCTACACCTTC. The chain joins TRBV3-1 (or the pseudogene TRBV3-2) to TRBJ1-2, with D uncertain. This CDR3 has 13 residues. The germline V gene encodes CDR1 LGHDT and CDR2 YNNKEL (reference sequence). Trimming pared 4 bases from V and 3 bases from J, leaving 9 bases between.